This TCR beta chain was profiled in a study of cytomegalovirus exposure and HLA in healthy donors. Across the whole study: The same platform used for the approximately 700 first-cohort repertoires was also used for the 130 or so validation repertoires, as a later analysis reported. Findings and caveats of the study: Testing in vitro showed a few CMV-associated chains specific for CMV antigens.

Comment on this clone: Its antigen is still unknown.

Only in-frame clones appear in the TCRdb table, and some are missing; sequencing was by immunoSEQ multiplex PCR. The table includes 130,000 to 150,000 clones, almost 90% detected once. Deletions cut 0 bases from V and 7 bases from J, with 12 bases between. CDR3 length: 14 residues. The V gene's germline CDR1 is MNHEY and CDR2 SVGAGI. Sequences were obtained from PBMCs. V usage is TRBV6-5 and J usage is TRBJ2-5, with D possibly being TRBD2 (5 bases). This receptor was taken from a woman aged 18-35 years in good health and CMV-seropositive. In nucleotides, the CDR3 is TGTGCCAGCAGTTACTCGACTATCTTCGGGACCCAGTACTTC. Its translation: CASSYSTIFGTQYF.